Listed below are T cell receptor beta chains from one sample, sequenced in a study of control samples from healthy donors and cancer patients. Only in-frame clones appear in the TCRdb table, and some are missing; sequencing was by immunoSEQ multiplex PCR. In the table there are about 140,000 clones, 70% to 90% of which are singletons. Sequenced input: blood. Source of these receptors: a woman younger than 45 in good health. Both conserved end residues are part of each CDR3. The order of the fields is J gene, D gene, CDR3 length, V gene, clone size, CDR3 DNA, CDR3 protein. A D gene is named only where the DNA matches it firmly. Expanded clones get a size class; other rows say once, few or many, or leave the size out.

J gene: TRBJ2-1; D gene: TRBD1; CDR3 length: 16; V gene: TRBV10-3; clone size: once; CDR3 DNA: TGTGCCATCGGGGATCGACAGGGGGCGCTTATCAATGAGCAGTTCTTC; CDR3 protein: CAIGDRQGALINEQFF
J gene: TRBJ2-1; D gene: NA; CDR3 length: 14; V gene: TRBV6-6; clone size: NA; CDR3 DNA: TGTGCCAGCAGTTATGCGGGACGGGTGAATGAGCAGTTCTTC; CDR3 protein: CASSYAGRVNEQFF
J gene: TRBJ2-5; D gene: NA; CDR3 length: 14; V gene: TRBV10-3; clone size: NA; CDR3 DNA: TGTGCCATCAGTGAATCGGAAGGGTTGGAGACCCAGTACTTC; CDR3 protein: CAISESEGLETQYF
J gene: TRBJ1-1; D gene: NA; CDR3 length: 12; V gene: TRBV30; clone size: NA; CDR3 DNA: TGTGCCGGACAGACAGTGAACACTGAAGCTTTCTTT; CDR3 protein: CAGQTVNTEAFF
J gene: TRBJ2-7; D gene: TRBD2; CDR3 length: 14; V gene: TRBV28; clone size: once; CDR3 DNA: TGTGCCAGCACCCTTAGCGGGAGCTACTACGAGCAGTACTTC; CDR3 protein: CASTLSGSYYEQYF
J gene: TRBJ2-7; D gene: NA; CDR3 length: 11; V gene: TRBV10-3; clone size: many; CDR3 DNA: TGTGCCAGCTCCCGGGACCACGAGCAGTACTTC; CDR3 protein: CASSRDHEQYF
J gene: TRBJ2-7; D gene: NA; CDR3 length: 16; V gene: TRBV5-1; clone size: NA; CDR3 DNA: TGCGCCAGCAGCCCGGCGGGGACTCCCCCGACTCACGAGCAGTACTTC; CDR3 protein: CASSPAGTPPTHEQYF
J gene: TRBJ1-2; D gene: NA; CDR3 length: 15; V gene: TRBV5-1; clone size: once; CDR3 DNA: TGCGCCAGCAGCTTGGGCCAGACCCCTTCGCATGGCTACACCTTC; CDR3 protein: CASSLGQTPSHGYTF
J gene: TRBJ1-5; D gene: TRBD1; CDR3 length: 18; V gene: TRBV28; clone size: NA; CDR3 DNA: TGTGCCAGCATGCCCCCTGGTGGGACAGGGGCGAATAATCAGCCCCAGCATTTT; CDR3 protein: CASMPPGGTGANNQPQHF
J gene: TRBJ1-1; D gene: TRBD1; CDR3 length: 15; V gene: TRBV5-1; clone size: NA; CDR3 DNA: TGCGCCAGCAGTCAACCGGGACAGGGTTGGTCTGAAGCTTTCTTT; CDR3 protein: CASSQPGQGWSEAFF